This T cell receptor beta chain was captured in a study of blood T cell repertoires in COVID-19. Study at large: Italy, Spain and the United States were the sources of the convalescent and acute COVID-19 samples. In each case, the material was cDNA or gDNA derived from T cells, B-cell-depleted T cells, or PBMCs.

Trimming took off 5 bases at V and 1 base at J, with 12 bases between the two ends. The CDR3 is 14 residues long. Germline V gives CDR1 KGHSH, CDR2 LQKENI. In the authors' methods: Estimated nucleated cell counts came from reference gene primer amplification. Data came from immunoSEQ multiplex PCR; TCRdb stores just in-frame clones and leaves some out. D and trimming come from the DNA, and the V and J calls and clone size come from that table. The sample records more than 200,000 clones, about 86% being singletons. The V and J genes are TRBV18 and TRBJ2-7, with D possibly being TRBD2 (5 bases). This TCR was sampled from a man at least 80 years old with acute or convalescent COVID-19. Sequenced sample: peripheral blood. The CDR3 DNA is TGTGCCAGCTCATCGCTAGCCCAATCCTACGAGCAGTACTTC. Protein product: CASSSLAQSYEQYF.